This T cell receptor beta chain appears in the sequencing data of a study of T cells in tumors after PD-1 blockade. This clone has just a few counts. As to time point: first of two pre-therapy site-matched biopsies roughly two months apart. Assay: immunoSEQ multiplex PCR; the TCRdb copy retains only in-frame clones and omits some. The table has about 4,200 clones, over 65% seen once. V gave up 1 base and J gave up 5 bases; unmatched junction bases: 4. Germline CDR1 and CDR2: MGHRA and YSYEKL. The CDR3 length is 14 residues. This specimen was tumor tissue, taken before anti-PD-1 treatment. The chain employs TRBV4-1 and TRBJ2-5, with 7 bases matching TRBD2. The receptor's source is a human donor with basal cell carcinoma. CDR3 residues: CASSQGHGRETQYF. In DNA form, the CDR3 reads TGCGCCAGCAGCCAAGGACACGGGAGGGAGACCCAGTACTTC.